These 14 T cell receptor beta chains were all obtained from the same sample, sequenced in a study of blood T cell repertoires in COVID-19. TCRdb's copy holds only in-frame clones and misses some; the assay was immunoSEQ multiplex PCR. Of under 200,000 clones listed, 86% are singletons. The sample taken for sequencing was peripheral blood. These receptor sequences come from a woman of 80 years or more in a cohort sampled during active or convalescent COVID-19.

This chain links TRBV27 with TRBJ2-2, with D unresolved. This CDR3 has 14 amino acids. Germline V gene lookup returns CDR1 MNHEY and CDR2 SMNVEV (reference sequence). The ends were cut back, 3 bases at V and 0 bases at J, with 5 bases in the middle. The DNA for the CDR3 is TGTGCCAGCAGTTTCACGGCGAACACCGGGGAGCTGTTTTTT. It codes for CASSFTANTGELFF.

The rearrangement links TRBV7-2 to TRBJ2-7, with D perhaps matching TRBD1 (6 bases). Germline assignment: CDR1 SGHTA and CDR2 FQGNSA. The CDR3 has 13 amino acids. Trimming pared 5 bases from V and 2 bases from J, leaving 10 bases between. CDR3 in amino acids: CASSNGQPYEQYF. The CDR3 bases are TGTGCCAGCAGCAACGGACAGCCCTACGAGCAGTACTTC.

This clone was recorded once. This sequence joins TRBV4-1 and TRBJ1-1; D remains ambiguous. Per the germline V gene, CDR1 is MGHRA and CDR2 is YSYEKL. V was cut by 1 base and J by 1 base, with 7 bases left in between. The CDR3 consists of 14 residues. CDR3 protein: CASSQVIPNTEAFF. The CDR3 bases are TGCGCCAGCAGCCAAGTTATCCCGAACACTGAAGCTTTCTTT.

The rearrangement joins TRBV27 to TRBJ1-2; 8 nucleotides line up with TRBD1. The J segment lost 7 bases and the V segment lost 5 bases, leaving 6 bases of the junction unmatched. The CDR3 runs to 13 residues. The germline V gene has CDR1 MNHEY and CDR2 SMNVEV (reference sequence). CDR3 in amino acids: CASSRQGSAGYTF. The CDR3 DNA is TGTGCCAGCAGTCGACAGGGGTCAGCTGGCTACACCTTC.

The chain combines TRBV5-4 with TRBJ2-7, with 8 bases lining up with TRBD1. The CDR3 extends over 17 amino acids. Germline CDR1 reads SGHNT; CDR2 reads YYREEE (reference sequence). V dropped 0 bases and J dropped 1; count of bases not matched to a gene: 9. In nucleotides, the CDR3 is TGTGCCAGCAGCTTGGCCAAGCAGGGGGCGTCATCCTACGAGCAGTACTTC. Protein: CASSLAKQGASSYEQYF.

The chain combines TRBV6-2 or TRBV6-3 with TRBJ1-2; possible D gene TRBD1, 6 bases. The CDR3 length is 15 residues. CDR1 MNHEY and CDR2 SVGEGT come from the germline V gene. V was cut by 2 bases and J by 4 bases, with 14 bases left in between. CDR3 sequence: CASSYENRAGYGYTF. CDR3 sequence (DNA): TGTGCCAGCAGTTACGAGAACAGGGCCGGCTATGGCTACACCTTC.

This chain links TRBV18 with TRBJ2-5; D gene ambiguous. The CDR3 is 13 amino acids. CDR1 is KGHSH, CDR2 LQKENI, per germline. V lost 5 bases and J 3 bases, leaving 10 bases between the germline ends. The CDR3 DNA follows: TGTGCCAGCTCAATCAGACAAAAAGAGACCCAGTACTTC. Translation: CASSIRQKETQYF. Together with reference TRBV18 and TRBJ2-5, the CDR3 gives the full variable domain: NAGVMQNPRHLVRRRGQEARLRCSPMKGHSHVYWYRQLPEEGLKFMVYLQKENIIDESGMPKERFSAEFPKEGPSILRIQQVVRGDSAAYFCASSIRQKETQYFGPGTRLLVL.

This rearrangement joins TRBV3-1 (or the pseudogene TRBV3-2) to TRBJ1-3, with D tentatively TRBD1 (5 bases). The CDR3 totals 13 residues. V was trimmed by 0 bases and J by 6 bases, leaving 6 bases between them. In germline, CDR1 is LGHDT, CDR2 YNNKEL (reference sequence). The CDR3 spells CASSQDRANTIYF. CDR3 DNA: TGTGCCAGCAGCCAAGACAGGGCAAACACCATATATTTT.

The chain has TRBV4-3 and TRBJ1-1; a possible D gene is TRBD1 (5 bases). Germline V gene sequence: CDR1 LGHNA, CDR2 YSLEER. V lost 0 bases to trimming and J lost 7 bases, with 9 bases between them. The CDR3 sequence is 13 residues long. The CDR3 loop reads CASSQDAGFEAFF. The CDR3 DNA follows: TGCGCCAGCAGCCAAGACGCAGGGTTTGAAGCTTTCTTT.

This clone occurred a few times. V usage is TRBV29-1 and J usage is TRBJ2-7; 9 bases match TRBD1. With V trimmed by 8 bases and J by 4 bases, 6 bases remained unmatched. The CDR3 is made up of 12 amino acids. Germline V gene lookup returns CDR1 SQVTM and CDR2 ANQGSEA. The DNA for the CDR3 is TGCAGCATCCGGGACAGGGAGTACGAGCAGTACTTC. It encodes CSIRDREYEQYF.

This chain links TRBV11-2 with TRBJ1-2, with no clear D. The CDR3 sequence is 16 residues long. Trimming removed 4 bases from V and 2 bases from J, with 17 bases in between. Germline V gene data show CDR1 as SGHAT and CDR2 as FQNNGV. The CDR3 bases are TGTGCCAGCAGCTCCGGTTTAGTTAAACCGAACTATGGCTACACCTTC. As protein: CASSSGLVKPNYGYTF.

V usage is TRBV18 and J usage is TRBJ1-3, with 9 bases fitting TRBD1. Germline V gene sequence: CDR1 KGHSH, CDR2 LQKENI. This CDR3 has 15 amino acids. J lost 4 bases, V lost 6 bases, and 7 bases had no gene match. CDR3 in amino acids: CASSPGQGRGNTIYF. The CDR3 DNA follows: TGTGCCAGCTCCCCCGGACAGGGGAGAGGAAACACCATATATTTT.

The V gene is TRBV6-1, the J gene TRBJ1-2; no clear D gene. The CDR3 has 15 amino acids. Germline loops: CDR1 MNHNS, CDR2 SASEGT. Deletions cut 2 bases from V and 5 bases from J, with 15 bases between. The CDR3 DNA reads as TGTGCCAGCAGTGAACGGGGAGAAATAGCTTATGGCTACACCTTC. Protein product: CASSERGEIAYGYTF.

The chain recombines TRBV3-1 (or the pseudogene TRBV3-2) with TRBJ2-6; D might be TRBD1 (6 bases). Trimming left V 6 bases short and J 0 bases short, with 18 bases between. CDR1 and CDR2 from the germline V gene are LGHDT and YNNKEL (reference sequence). The CDR3 covers 18 residues. The CDR3: CASSASDRRVSGANVLTF. Written as DNA, the CDR3 is TGTGCCAGCAGTGCATCCGACAGGAGAGTCTCTGGGGCCAACGTCCTGACTTTC.